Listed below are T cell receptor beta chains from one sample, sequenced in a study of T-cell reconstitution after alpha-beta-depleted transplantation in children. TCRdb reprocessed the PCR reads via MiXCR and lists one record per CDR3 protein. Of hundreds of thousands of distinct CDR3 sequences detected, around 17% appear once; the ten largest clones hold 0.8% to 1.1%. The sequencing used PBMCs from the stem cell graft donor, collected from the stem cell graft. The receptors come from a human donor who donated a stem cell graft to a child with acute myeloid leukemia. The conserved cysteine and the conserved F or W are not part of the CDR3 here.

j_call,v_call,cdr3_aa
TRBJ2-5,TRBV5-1,ASSLNPRQETQY
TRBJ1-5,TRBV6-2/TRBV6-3,ASSYGMGEQPQH
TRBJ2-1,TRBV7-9,ASSLASPYNEQF
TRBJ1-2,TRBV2,ASSEVELRGDNYGYT
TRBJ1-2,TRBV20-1,SATDRDSVYGYT
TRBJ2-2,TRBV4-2,ASSQRTDRGPWGTGELF
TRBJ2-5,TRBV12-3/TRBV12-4,ASSEQGRLQETQY
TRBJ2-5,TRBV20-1,SSSWTSETQY
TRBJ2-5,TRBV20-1,SASGTGREETQY
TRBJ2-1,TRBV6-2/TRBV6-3,ASSYSLDNEQF
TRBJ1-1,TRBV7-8,ASSPTTGVLTEAF